Each of the 4 T cell receptor beta chains below was sequenced from the same sample in a study of cytomegalovirus exposure and HLA in healthy donors (dated by TCRdb to 2017 to 2019). The library relied on the immunoSEQ multiplex PCR assay. For the multiplex PCR, a mixture combining 60 forward primers for TCR Vbeta segments and 13 reverse primers for TCR Jbeta segments was used. In TCRdb, the immuneACCESS table is reduced to in-frame sequences with V and J assigned. These tables do not hold every clone; where another copy was compared, an unresolved V gene accounts for under half, and the others remain unexplained. This sample holds roughly 120,000 clones; 70% to 80% were observed only once. Jointly, the top ten make up more than 3.5% of the sample. The sequenced sample consisted of PBMCs. These receptors came from a woman aged 40-49 years in good health and CMV-seropositive.

The chain joins TRBV9 to TRBJ2-1; TRBD2 matches at 7 bases. Germline V gene sequence: CDR1 SGDLS, CDR2 YYNGEE. This CDR3 has 16 residues. Trimming at V came to 5 bases and at J to 4 bases, leaving 12 bases not matched to a gene. The DNA of the CDR3 is TGTGCCAGCAGTCCCTCCCTGGGAGGGGCTTACAATGAGCAGTTCTTC. It is translated as CASSPSLGGAYNEQFF.

The chain combines TRBV27 with TRBJ2-1; TRBD1 might be the D (6 bases). With 8 bases removed from V and 0 bases from J, the gap between germline ends came to 11 bases. CDR3 size: 14 residues. The germline gives CDR1 MNHEY, CDR2 SMNVEV (reference sequence). The CDR3 DNA follows: TGTGCCAGCTGTAGGGGGAGCTCCTACAATGAGCAGTTCTTC. This gives the protein CASCRGSSYNEQFF.

The chain couples TRBV9 to TRBJ1-3; D gene unclear. Per the germline V gene, CDR1 is SGDLS and CDR2 is YYNGEE. The CDR3 length is 16 residues. With 0 bases removed from V and 0 bases from J, the gap between germline ends came to 10 bases. CDR3 region: CASSVGGSNSGNTIYF. DNA of the CDR3: TGTGCCAGCAGCGTAGGAGGGAGCAACTCTGGAAACACCATATATTTT.

In its sample, this clone ranks as medium-sized (0.01 to 0.1%). The chain carries TRBV6-6 and TRBJ1-2; D ambiguous. The CDR3 is made up of 13 amino acids. V lost 0 bases to trimming and J lost 3 bases, with 5 bases between them. From germline, CDR1 is MNHNY and CDR2 SVGAGI (reference sequence). CDR3: CASSYSADYGYTF. The CDR3 nucleotides are TGTGCCAGCAGTTACTCGGCCGACTATGGCTACACCTTC.